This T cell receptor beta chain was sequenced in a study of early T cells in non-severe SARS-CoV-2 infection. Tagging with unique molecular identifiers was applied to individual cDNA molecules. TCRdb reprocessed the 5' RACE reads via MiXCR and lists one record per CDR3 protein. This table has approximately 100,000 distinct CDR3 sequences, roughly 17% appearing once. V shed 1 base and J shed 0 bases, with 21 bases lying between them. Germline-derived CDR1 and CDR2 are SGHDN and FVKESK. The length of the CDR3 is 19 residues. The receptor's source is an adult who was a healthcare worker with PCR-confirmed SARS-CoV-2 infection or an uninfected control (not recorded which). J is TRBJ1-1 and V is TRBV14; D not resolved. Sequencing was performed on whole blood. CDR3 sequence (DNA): TGTGCCAGCAGCCAAGTATTCTTGAGAGGGCGGCTGATGAACACTGAAGCTTTCTTT. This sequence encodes CASSQVFLRGRLMNTEAFF.